Each of the 24 T cell receptor beta chains below was sequenced from the same sample in a study of T cell repertoires in cytomegalovirus infection (dated by TCRdb to about 2019). The sequencer listed for this sample is Illumina HiSeq 1500. The raw public data were reprocessed by TCRdb itself: fastp quality trimming at Q25, MiXCR clonotype calling, in-frame beta chains only. For every CDR3 protein sequence, its rows merge into one entry that carries the most common genes and DNA. This sample holds some 450,000 distinct CDR3 sequences; roughly 30% were observed only once. The ten largest clones capture approximately 14% of the sample. The material sequenced was PBMCs. The receptor source for this set is a human donor in good health (CMV status not recorded). Some clones in this sample may be carry-over from other donors' samples.

The rearrangement uses TRBV19 and TRBJ2-7; D gene uncertain. The V gene lost 3 bases and the J gene lost 7 bases, with 10 bases spanning the gap. Germline-derived CDR1 and CDR2 are LNHDA and SQIVND (reference sequence). The CDR3 is 12 amino acids. In nucleotides, the CDR3 is TGTGCCAGTAGTATTCCCCTCCGGGAGCAGTACTTC. It encodes CASSIPLREQYF.

Remarks on this clonotype: A read error may be the cause here, since a much bigger clone is one base away. The rearrangement joins TRBV7-2 to TRBJ2-2; 11 nucleotides line up with TRBD1. Germline lookup yields CDR1 SGHTA and CDR2 FQGNSA. This CDR3 region has 14 residues. J gave up 4 bases and V 8 bases, and 3 bases lay outside the gene matches. CDR3 region: CASGDRGATGELFF. CDR3 bases: TGTGCCAGCGGGGACAGGGGGGCCACCGGGGAGCTGTTTTTT.

The J gene is TRBJ2-2, the V gene TRBV5-4, with 8 bases identical to TRBD1. V was pared by 4 bases and J by 6 bases, with 8 bases of the junction left unmatched. Per the germline V gene, CDR1 is SGHNT and CDR2 is YYREEE (reference sequence). The CDR3 covers 15 residues. The DNA of the CDR3 is TGTGCCAGCAGCCTCCGGACAGGGCGCGCCGGGGAGCTGTTTTTT. Protein product: CASSLRTGRAGELFF.

The rearrangement joins TRBV6-1 to TRBJ2-7, with TRBD1 as a possible D gene (6 bases). V dropped 5 bases and J dropped 6 bases, with 17 bases sitting between them. Germline V gene data show CDR1 as MNHNS and CDR2 as SASEGT. The CDR3 has 14 amino acids. CDR3 sequence: CASSPQLQGSEQYF. As DNA, the CDR3 is TGTGCCAGCAGTCCCCAACTACAGGGCTCCGAGCAGTACTTC.

This clonotype was picked up a small number of times. This sequence joins TRBV6-6 and TRBJ2-2, with 9 bases matching TRBD1. Germline V gene data show CDR1 as MNHNY and CDR2 as SVGAGI (reference sequence). Germline trimming cut 8 bases from V and 3 bases from J; bases unmatched to any gene: 4. This CDR3 spans 14 amino acids. The CDR3 coding sequence is TGTGCCAGCTGCAGACAGGGGGACACCGGGGAGCTGTTTTTT. Protein product: CASCRQGDTGELFF.

The chain recombines TRBV2 with TRBJ2-6; 9 bases fit TRBD1. This CDR3 is built from 18 residues. V was pared by 8 bases and J by 1 base, with 12 bases of the junction left unmatched. Germline-derived CDR1 and CDR2 are SNHLY and FYNNEI. The CDR3 reads CASQRRTGVSSGANVLTF. The CDR3 DNA reads TGTGCCAGCCAGCGGAGGACAGGGGTCTCGTCTGGGGCCAACGTCCTGACTTTC.

Comments on this clonotype: Because the CDR3 is missing its conserved closing phenylalanine or tryptophan, this is likely a read error. This sequence joins TRBV28 and TRBJ1-2; D gene ambiguous. This CDR3 contains 12 residues. From germline, CDR1 is MDHEN and CDR2 SYDVKM. Trimming removed 6 bases at V and 8 bases at J, with 13 bases between. CDR3 DNA: TGTGCCAGCAGCGACGGGGTGCTCGGCTACACCTGC. Residues: CASSDGVLGYTC.

This clonotype has ten or more counts. This chain connects TRBV12-3 or TRBV12-4 to TRBJ1-2; unclear D gene. This CDR3 contains 13 residues. V shed 6 bases and J shed 4 bases, with 12 bases lying between them. The CDR3 reads CASSPGSGYGYTF. The CDR3, as DNA: TGTGCCAGCAGCCCCGGCTCTGGCTATGGCTACACCTTC.

This clonotype was counted once. V gene TRBV7-3 combines with J gene TRBJ1-4, with D tentatively TRBD1 (6 bases). The CDR3 loop spans 17 amino acids. Germline V gives CDR1 SGHTA, CDR2 FQGTGA. The V gene lost 5 bases and the J gene lost 1 base, with 17 bases spanning the gap. CDR3 DNA: TGTGCCAGCAGCGCGCTCCGGGGGCAGGGAACTAATGAAAAACTGTTTTTT. It yields the protein CASSALRGQGTNEKLFF. The full variable domain, rest sourced from reference TRBV7-3 and TRBJ1-4, is GAGVSQTPSNKVTEKGKYVELRCDPISGHTALYWYRQSLGQGPEFLIYFQGTGAADDSGLPNDRFFAVRPEGSVSTLKIQRTERGDSAVYLCASSALRGQGTNEKLFFGSGTQLSVL.

The chain is built from TRBV19 and TRBJ1-6; 7 bases line up with TRBD1. CDR1 is LNHDA and CDR2 is SQIVND in the germline V gene (reference sequence). V gave up 5 bases and J gave up 7 bases; unmatched junction bases: 11. The CDR3 is 16 residues long. CDR3 in DNA: TGTGCCAGTAGTGCCCGACAGGGAGGCGAAAATTCACCCCTCCACTTT. The encoded protein is CASSARQGGENSPLHF.

This clonotype has only a few counts. V and J are TRBV6-2 or TRBV6-3 and TRBJ2-7; tentatively, D is TRBD1 (5 bases). In germline, CDR1 is MNHEY, CDR2 SVGEGT. Deletions cut 2 bases from V and 1 base from J, with 12 bases between. The CDR3 sequence is 15 residues long. CDR3 sequence: CASSYADTLSYEQYF. The CDR3 DNA reads TGTGCCAGCAGTTACGCGGACACCCTATCCTACGAGCAGTACTTC.

The chain uses TRBV12-3 or TRBV12-4 and TRBJ2-2; 10 positions agree with TRBD1. CDR3 length: 15 amino acids. J gave up 5 bases and V 6 bases, and 6 bases lay outside the gene matches. The CDR3 protein is CASSWTGGSTGELFF. CDR3 DNA: TGTGCCAGCAGCTGGACAGGGGGATCGACCGGGGAGCTGTTTTTT.

The chain recombines TRBV12-5 with TRBJ2-1; weak D call: TRBD1 (5 bases). V dropped 0 bases and J dropped 5 bases, with 20 bases sitting between them. The germline CDR1 and CDR2 sequences are LGHNT and FRNRAP. This CDR3 region has 18 residues. Here the CDR3 reads CASGLVGQGSGWDNEQFF. CDR3 coding DNA: TGTGCTAGTGGTTTGGTAGGCCAGGGCTCCGGGTGGGACAATGAGCAGTTCTTC.

This clonotype showed up just a few times. The V gene is TRBV5-4, the J gene TRBJ2-1; 7 bases align to TRBD2. The CDR3 spans 16 residues. The V gene end was trimmed by 4 bases and the J gene end by 5 bases; junction bases not matched to a gene: 12. Germline CDR1 SGHNT, CDR2 YYREEE (reference sequence). CDR3 in DNA: TGTGCCAGCAGCCTGCCGGGACTCCGGGGGGACAATGAGCAGTTCTTC. Translating gives CASSLPGLRGDNEQFF.

The chain combines TRBV5-1 with TRBJ2-1; D uncertain. The germline CDR1 and CDR2 sequences are SGHRS and YFSETQ. Between the trimmed V and J ends, which lost 0 bases and 7 bases, there was a span of 8 bases. The CDR3 has 13 residues. The CDR3 loop is CASSLGQANEQFF. CDR3 sequence (DNA): TGCGCCAGCAGCTTGGGGCAGGCTAATGAGCAGTTCTTC.

The rearrangement uses TRBV7-9 and TRBJ2-2; 9 nucleotides match TRBD1. V was clipped by 6 bases and J by 3 bases; unmatched bases: 5. CDR1 is SEHNR and CDR2 is FQNEAQ in the germline V gene (reference sequence). The CDR3 is 15 amino acids. In DNA, the CDR3 is TGTGCCAGCAGTGGGACAGGGCCTTACACCGGGGAGCTGTTTTTT. This sequence encodes CASSGTGPYTGELFF.

This clonotype was seen repeatedly, ten times or more. The chain couples TRBV6-5 to TRBJ1-2, with TRBD1 matching over 8 bases. J was trimmed by 4 bases and V by 5 bases; bases with no gene match: 3. The CDR3 has 13 residues. CDR1 and CDR2 from the germline V gene are MNHEY and SVGAGI. The CDR3: CASSPDRGYGYTF. The CDR3 DNA reads TGTGCCAGCAGTCCCGACAGGGGCTATGGCTACACCTTC.

The chain employs TRBV6-5 and TRBJ1-3, with D uncertain. CDR1 and CDR2 from the germline V gene are MNHEY and SVGAGI. This CDR3 has 13 residues. CDR3 in amino acids: CYSSQVIEDTIYF. Written as DNA, the CDR3 is TGTTACAGCAGCCAAGTGATCGAAGACACCATATATTTT.

The chain links TRBV14 to TRBJ1-4; 8 nucleotides align to TRBD1. The CDR3 runs to 18 residues. V lost 0 bases, J lost 3 bases, and 9 bases stayed unmatched. The germline gives CDR1 SGHDN, CDR2 FVKESK. CDR3 protein: CASSQDWDRRNPNEKLFF. The CDR3 DNA reads as TGTGCCAGCAGCCAAGACTGGGACAGGAGAAACCCTAATGAAAAACTGTTTTTT.

This chain uses TRBV20-1 with TRBJ2-3, with 7 bases fitting TRBD1. The CDR3 is 15 residues long. Unmatched junction bases numbered 4, after V lost 0 bases and J lost 1 base. CDR1 is DFQATT, CDR2 SNEGSKA, per germline (reference sequence). The CDR3 region is CSARDPQGGTDTQYF. The CDR3 DNA is TGCAGTGCTAGAGACCCCCAGGGGGGCACAGATACGCAGTATTTT.

Concerning this clonotype: A much larger clone is a single base away; this may be a read error. CDR3 loop: CASSLAGDGNYGYTF. CDR3 bases: TGTGCCAGCAGCTTAGCAGGGGACGGTAACTATGGCTACACCTTC. The chain couples TRBV7-2 to TRBJ1-2; the D gene is possibly TRBD1 (5 bases). V was cut by 0 bases and J by 1 base, with 9 bases left in between. The CDR3 loop spans 15 amino acids. Per the germline V gene, CDR1 is SGHTA and CDR2 is FQGNSA. Variable domain in full (rest from reference TRBV7-2 and TRBJ1-2): GAGVSQSPSNKVTEKGKDVELRCDPISGHTALYWYRQSLGQGLEFLIYFQGNSAPDKSGLPSDRFSAERTGGSVSTLTIQRTQQEDSAVYLCASSLAGDGNYGYTFGSGTRLTVV.

V gene TRBV4-1 combines with J gene TRBJ2-6; D may be TRBD1 or TRBD2 (6 bases each). Trimming pared 4 bases from V and 1 base from J, leaving 14 bases between. This CDR3 contains 17 residues. Germline CDR1 and CDR2: MGHRA and YSYEKL. CDR3 loop: CASSLEGGASGANVLTF. In DNA form, the CDR3 reads TGCGCCAGCAGCCTAGAGGGGGGAGCTTCTGGGGCCAACGTCCTGACTTTC.

The chain has TRBV7-9 and TRBJ1-2; D is undetermined. CDR3 size: 15 residues. Between the trimmed V and J ends, which lost 1 base and 1 base, there was a span of 10 bases. Germline CDR1 reads SEHNR; CDR2 reads FQNEAQ (reference sequence). DNA for the CDR3: TGTGCCAGCAGCTTAGACTTTGGGTATAACTATGGCTACACCTTC. It specifies CASSLDFGYNYGYTF.

V gene TRBV5-4 combines with J gene TRBJ2-2; D is perhaps TRBD1 (5 bases). This CDR3 is 16 amino acids long. With 0 bases removed from V and 2 bases from J, the gap between germline ends came to 11 bases. Germline V CDR1 and CDR2: SGHNT, YYREEE (reference sequence). The CDR3 nucleotides read TGTGCCAGCAGCTTGGGCCTGACAGTCAACACCGGGGAGCTGTTTTTT. The encoded protein is CASSLGLTVNTGELFF.